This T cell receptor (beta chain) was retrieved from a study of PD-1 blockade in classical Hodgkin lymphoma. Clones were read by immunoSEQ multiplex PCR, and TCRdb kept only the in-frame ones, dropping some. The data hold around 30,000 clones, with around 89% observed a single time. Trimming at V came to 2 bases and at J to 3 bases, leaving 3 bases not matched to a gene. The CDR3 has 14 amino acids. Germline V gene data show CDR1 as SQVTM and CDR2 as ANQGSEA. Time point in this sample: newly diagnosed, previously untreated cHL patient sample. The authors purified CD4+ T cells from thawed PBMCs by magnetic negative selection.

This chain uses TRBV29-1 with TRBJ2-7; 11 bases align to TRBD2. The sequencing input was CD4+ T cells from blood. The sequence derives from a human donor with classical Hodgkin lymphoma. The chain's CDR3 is CSVEILAGDYEQYF. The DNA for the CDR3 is TGCAGCGTTGAAATACTAGCGGGGGACTACGAGCAGTACTTC.